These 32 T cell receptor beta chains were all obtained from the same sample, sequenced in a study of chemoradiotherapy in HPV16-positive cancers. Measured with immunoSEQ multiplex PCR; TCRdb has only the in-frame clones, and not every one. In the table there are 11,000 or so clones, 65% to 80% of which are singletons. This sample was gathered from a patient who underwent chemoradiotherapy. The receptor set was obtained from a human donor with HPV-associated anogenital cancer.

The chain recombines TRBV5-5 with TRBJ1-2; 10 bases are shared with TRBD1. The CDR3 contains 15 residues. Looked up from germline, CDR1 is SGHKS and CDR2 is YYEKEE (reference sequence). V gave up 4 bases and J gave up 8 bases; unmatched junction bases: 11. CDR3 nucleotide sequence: TGTGCCAGCAGCCAGCCGGGACAGGGGAGGTTCGGCTACACCTTC. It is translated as CASSQPGQGRFGYTF.

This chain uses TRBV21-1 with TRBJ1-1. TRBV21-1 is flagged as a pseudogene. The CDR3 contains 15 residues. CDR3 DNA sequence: TGTGCCAGCAGCAAAGCTGGGGAGGGGGACACTGAAGCTTTCTTT. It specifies CASSKAGEGDTEAFF.

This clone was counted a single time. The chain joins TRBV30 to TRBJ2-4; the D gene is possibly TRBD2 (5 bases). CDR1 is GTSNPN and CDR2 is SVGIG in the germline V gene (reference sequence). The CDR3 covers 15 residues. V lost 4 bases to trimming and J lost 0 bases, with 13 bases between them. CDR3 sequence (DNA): TGTGCCTGGAACTCTGGGAGCATAGCCAAAAACATTCAGTACTTC. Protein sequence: CAWNSGSIAKNIQYF.

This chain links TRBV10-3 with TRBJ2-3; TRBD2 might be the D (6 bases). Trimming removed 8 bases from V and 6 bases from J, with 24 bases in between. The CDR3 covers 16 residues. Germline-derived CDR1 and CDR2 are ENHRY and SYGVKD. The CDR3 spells CAIGGAGTELLDTQYF. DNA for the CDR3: TGTGCCATCGGCGGGGCAGGGACGGAATTACTGGATACGCAGTATTTT.

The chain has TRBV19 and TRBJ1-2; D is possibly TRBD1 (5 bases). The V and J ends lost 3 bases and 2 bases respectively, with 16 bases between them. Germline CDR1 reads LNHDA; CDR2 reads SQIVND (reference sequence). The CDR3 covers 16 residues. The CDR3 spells CASSITSGGINYGYTF. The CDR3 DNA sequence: TGTGCCAGTAGTATCACCAGTGGGGGTATAAACTATGGCTACACCTTC.

Here the CDR3 reads CASSQLTSGGEQETQYF. The CDR3 DNA reads as TGCGCCAGCAGCCAACTAACTAGCGGCGGGGAACAAGAGACCCAGTACTTC. The chain joins TRBV4-1 to TRBJ2-5; 8 positions agree with TRBD2. The CDR3 is 17 residues long. The germline V gene encodes CDR1 MGHRA and CDR2 YSYEKL. With 2 bases clipped from V and 2 bases from J, the junction kept 10 bases outside the gene matches.

The CDR3 DNA reads as TGTGCCAGCAGCCCTCGAGGCCAGGGGGTGTCCTACAATGAGCAGTTCTTC. Amino acid sequence: CASSPRGQGVSYNEQFF. The chain recombines TRBV7-9 with TRBJ2-1; 7 nucleotides agree with TRBD1. Trimming cost V 5 bases and J 1 base; bases outside gene matches: 11. This CDR3 comprises 17 residues. Per the germline V gene, CDR1 is SEHNR and CDR2 is FQNEAQ (reference sequence).

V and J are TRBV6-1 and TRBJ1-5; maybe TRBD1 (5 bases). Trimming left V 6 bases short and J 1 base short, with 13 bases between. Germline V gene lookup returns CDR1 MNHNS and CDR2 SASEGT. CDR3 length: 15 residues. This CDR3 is CASSPRGSSNQPQHF. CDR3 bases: TGTGCCAGCAGCCCTCGGGGGTCGAGCAATCAGCCCCAGCATTTT.

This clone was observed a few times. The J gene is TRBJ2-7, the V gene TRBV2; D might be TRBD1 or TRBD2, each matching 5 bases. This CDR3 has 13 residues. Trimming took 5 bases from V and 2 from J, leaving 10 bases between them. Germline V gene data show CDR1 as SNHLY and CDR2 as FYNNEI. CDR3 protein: CASSRQGAYEQYF. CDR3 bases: TGTGCCAGCAGTCGGCAGGGAGCCTACGAGCAGTACTTC.

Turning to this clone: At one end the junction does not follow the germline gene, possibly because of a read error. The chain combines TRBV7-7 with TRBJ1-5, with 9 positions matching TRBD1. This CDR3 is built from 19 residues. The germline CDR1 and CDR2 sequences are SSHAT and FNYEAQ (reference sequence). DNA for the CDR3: TGTGCTAGCAGCTTACCTCTAACCGGGACAGGGATCGGGGATCAGCCCCAGCATTTT. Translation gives CASSLPLTGTGIGDQPQHF. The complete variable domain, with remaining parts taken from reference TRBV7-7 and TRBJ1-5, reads GAGVSQSPRYKVTKRGQDVTLRCDPISSHATLYWYQQALGQGPEFLTYFNYEAQPDKSGLPSDRFSAERPEGSISTLTIQRTEQRDSAMYRCASSLPLTGTGIGDQPQHFGDGTRLSIL.

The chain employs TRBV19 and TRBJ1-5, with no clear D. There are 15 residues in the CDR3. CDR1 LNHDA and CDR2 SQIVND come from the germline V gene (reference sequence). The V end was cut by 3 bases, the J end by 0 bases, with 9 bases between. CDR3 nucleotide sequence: TGTGCCAGTAGTATGGGAATCTATAGCAATCAGCCCCAGCATTTT. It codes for CASSMGIYSNQPQHF.

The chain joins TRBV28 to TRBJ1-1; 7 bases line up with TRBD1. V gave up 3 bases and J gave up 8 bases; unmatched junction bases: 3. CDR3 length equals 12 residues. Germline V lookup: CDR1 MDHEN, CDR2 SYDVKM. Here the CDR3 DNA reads TGTGCCAGCAGTTTGAGACAGGGAGAAGCTTTCTTT. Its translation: CASSLRQGEAFF.

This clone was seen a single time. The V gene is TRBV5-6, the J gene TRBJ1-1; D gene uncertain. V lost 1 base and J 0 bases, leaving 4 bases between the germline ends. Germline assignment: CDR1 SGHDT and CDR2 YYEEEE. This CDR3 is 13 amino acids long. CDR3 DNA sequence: TGTGCCAGCAGCTTGAACATGAACACTGAAGCTTTCTTT. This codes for CASSLNMNTEAFF. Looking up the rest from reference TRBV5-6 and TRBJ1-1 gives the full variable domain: DAGVTQSPTHLIKTRGQQVTLRCSPKSGHDTVSWYQQALGQGPQFIFQYYEEEERQRGNFPDRFSGHQFPNYSSELNVNALLLGDSALYLCASSLNMNTEAFFGQGTRLTVV.

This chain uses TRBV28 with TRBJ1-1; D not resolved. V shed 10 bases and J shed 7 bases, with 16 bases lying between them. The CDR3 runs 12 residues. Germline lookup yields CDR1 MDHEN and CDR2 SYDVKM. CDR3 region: CAIRLPPYEAFF. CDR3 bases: TGTGCCATCCGCCTCCCTCCCTATGAAGCTTTCTTT. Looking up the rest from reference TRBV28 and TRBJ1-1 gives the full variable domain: DVKVTQSSRYLVKRTGEKVFLECVQDMDHENMFWYRQDPGLGLRLIYFSYDVKMKEKGDIPEGYSVSREKKERFSLILESASTNQTSMYLCAIRLPPYEAFFGQGTRLTVV.

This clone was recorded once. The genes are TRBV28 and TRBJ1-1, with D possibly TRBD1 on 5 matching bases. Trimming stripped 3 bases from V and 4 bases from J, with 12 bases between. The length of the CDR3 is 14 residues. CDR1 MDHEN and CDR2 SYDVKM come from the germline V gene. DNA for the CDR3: TGTGCCAGCAGTTTGAGGGGATTGGGCACTGAAGCTTTCTTT. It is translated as CASSLRGLGTEAFF.

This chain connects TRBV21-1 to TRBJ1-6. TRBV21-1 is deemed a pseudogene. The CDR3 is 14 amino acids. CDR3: CASSKNLGNSPLHF. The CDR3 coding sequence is TGTGCCAGCAGCAAAAATCTGGGAAATTCACCCCTCCACTTT.

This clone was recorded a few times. CDR3 DNA: TGTGCCAGCAGCTGGGGAGTGGGGATTGGGTCACCCCTCCACTTT. Amino acid sequence: CASSWGVGIGSPLHF. The V call is TRBV5-6, the J call TRBJ1-6; D unresolved. Germline V gives CDR1 SGHDT, CDR2 YYEEEE. This CDR3 has 15 residues. V was trimmed by 3 bases and J by 10 bases, leaving 17 bases between them.

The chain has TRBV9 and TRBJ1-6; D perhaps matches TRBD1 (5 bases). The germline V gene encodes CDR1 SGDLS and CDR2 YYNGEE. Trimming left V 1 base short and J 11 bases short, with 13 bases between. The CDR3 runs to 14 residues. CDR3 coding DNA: TGTGCCAGCAGCGTACAGGGCCTGAAGACACCCCTCCACTTT. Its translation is CASSVQGLKTPLHF.

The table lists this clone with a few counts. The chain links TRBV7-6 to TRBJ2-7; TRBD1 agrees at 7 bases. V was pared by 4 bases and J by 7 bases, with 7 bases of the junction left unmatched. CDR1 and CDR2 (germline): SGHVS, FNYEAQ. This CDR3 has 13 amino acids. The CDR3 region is CASSWTGFGEQYF. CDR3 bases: TGTGCCAGCAGCTGGACAGGTTTCGGGGAGCAGTACTTC.

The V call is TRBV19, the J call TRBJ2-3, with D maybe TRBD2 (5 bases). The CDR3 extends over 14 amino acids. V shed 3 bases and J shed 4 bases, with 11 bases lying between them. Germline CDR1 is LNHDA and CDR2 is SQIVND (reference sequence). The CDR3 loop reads CASSISRGADTQYF. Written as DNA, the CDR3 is TGTGCCAGTAGTATCTCCCGGGGTGCAGATACGCAGTATTTT.

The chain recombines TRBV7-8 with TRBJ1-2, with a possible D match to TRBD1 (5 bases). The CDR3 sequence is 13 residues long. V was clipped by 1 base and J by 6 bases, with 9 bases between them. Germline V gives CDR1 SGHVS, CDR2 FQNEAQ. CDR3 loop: CASSLVGGNGYTF. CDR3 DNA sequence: TGTGCCAGCAGCTTAGTTGGGGGGAATGGCTACACCTTC.

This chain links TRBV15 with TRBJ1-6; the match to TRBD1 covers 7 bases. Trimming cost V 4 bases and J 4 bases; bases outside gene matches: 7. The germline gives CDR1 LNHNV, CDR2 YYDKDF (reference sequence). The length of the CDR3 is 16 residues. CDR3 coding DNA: TGTGCCACCAGCAAAACGGGACAGTCGTATAATTCACCCCTCCACTTT. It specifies CATSKTGQSYNSPLHF.

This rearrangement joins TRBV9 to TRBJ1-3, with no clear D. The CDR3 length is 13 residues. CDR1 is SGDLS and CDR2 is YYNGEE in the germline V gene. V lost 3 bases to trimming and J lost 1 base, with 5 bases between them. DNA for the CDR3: TGTGCCAGCAGCGGGATGTCTGGAAACACCATATATTTT. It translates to CASSGMSGNTIYF.

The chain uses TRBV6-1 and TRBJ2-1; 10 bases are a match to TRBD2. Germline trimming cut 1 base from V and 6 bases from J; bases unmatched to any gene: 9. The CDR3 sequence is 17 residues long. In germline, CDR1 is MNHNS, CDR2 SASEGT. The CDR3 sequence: CASSEGTGAGGRNEQFF. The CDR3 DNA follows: TGTGCCAGCAGTGAAGGCACGGGAGCGGGGGGGCGCAATGAGCAGTTCTTC.

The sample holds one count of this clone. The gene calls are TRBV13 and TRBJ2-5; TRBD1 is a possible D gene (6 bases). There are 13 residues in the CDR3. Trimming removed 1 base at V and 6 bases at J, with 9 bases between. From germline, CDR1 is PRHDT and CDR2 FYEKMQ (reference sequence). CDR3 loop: CASSLDRDQTQYF. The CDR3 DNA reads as TGTGCCAGCAGCTTAGACAGGGACCAGACCCAGTACTTC.

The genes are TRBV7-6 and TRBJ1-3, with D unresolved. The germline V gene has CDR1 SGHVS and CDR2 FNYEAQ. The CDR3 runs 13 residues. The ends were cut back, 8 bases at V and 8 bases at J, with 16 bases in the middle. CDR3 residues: CASEGSGRDTIYF. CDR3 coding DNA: TGTGCCAGCGAAGGGTCCGGACGGGACACCATATATTTT.

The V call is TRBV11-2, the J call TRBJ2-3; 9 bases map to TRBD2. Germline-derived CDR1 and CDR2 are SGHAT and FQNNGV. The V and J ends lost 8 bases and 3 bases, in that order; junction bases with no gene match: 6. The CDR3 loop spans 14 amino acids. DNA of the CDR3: TGTGCCAGCGGGCGGGGGGGGCGAACAGATACGCAGTATTTT. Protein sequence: CASGRGGRTDTQYF.

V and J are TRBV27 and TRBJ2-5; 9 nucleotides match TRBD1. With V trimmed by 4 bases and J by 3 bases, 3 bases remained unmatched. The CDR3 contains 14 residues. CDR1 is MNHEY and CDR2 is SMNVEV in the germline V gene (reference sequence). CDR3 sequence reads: CASSSRDREETQYF. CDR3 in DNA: TGTGCCAGCAGTTCCCGGGACAGGGAAGAGACCCAGTACTTC.

The CDR3 DNA sequence: TGTGCCAGCAGCTTAATTGCGGGTAAACCGGGAGATACGCAGTATTTT. Its translation: CASSLIAGKPGDTQYF. This sequence joins TRBV7-3 and TRBJ2-3; D is perhaps TRBD2 (5 bases). Germline-derived CDR1 and CDR2 are SGHTA and FQGTGA. Trimming pared 1 base from V and 5 bases from J, leaving 16 bases between. There are 16 residues in the CDR3.

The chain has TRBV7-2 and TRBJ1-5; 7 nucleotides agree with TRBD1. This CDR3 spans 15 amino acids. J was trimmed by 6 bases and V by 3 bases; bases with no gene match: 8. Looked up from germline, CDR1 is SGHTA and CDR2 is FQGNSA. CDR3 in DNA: TGTGCCAGCAGCTTTGGAGAGGGGGCGAGTCAGCCCCAGCATTTT. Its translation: CASSFGEGASQPQHF. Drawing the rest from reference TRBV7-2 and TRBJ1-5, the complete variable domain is GAGVSQSPSNKVTEKGKDVELRCDPISGHTALYWYRQSLGQGLEFLIYFQGNSAPDKSGLPSDRFSAERTGGSVSTLTIQRTQQEDSAVYLCASSFGEGASQPQHFGDGTRLSIL.

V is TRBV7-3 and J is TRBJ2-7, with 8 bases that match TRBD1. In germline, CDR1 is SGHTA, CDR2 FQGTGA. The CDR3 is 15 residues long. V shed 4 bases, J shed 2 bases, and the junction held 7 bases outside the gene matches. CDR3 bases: TGTGCCAGCAGCTCCGCAGGGGGCCCAGCCTACGAGCAGTACTTC. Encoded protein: CASSSAGGPAYEQYF.

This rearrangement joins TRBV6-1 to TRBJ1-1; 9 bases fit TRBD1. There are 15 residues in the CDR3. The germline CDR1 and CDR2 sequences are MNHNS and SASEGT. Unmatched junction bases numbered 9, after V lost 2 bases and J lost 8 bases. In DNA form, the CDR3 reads TGTGCCAGCAGTGAACAAAACTGGGGGACAGGGGAAGCTTTCTTT. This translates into CASSEQNWGTGEAFF.